The 4 T cell receptor beta chains listed next were all sequenced from one sample in a study of cytomegalovirus exposure and HLA in healthy donors. Both 60 Vbeta primers and 13 Jbeta primers went into the PCR. The assay was immunoSEQ multiplex PCR, and TCRdb's table has in-frame clones only and misses some. Of 100,000 to 140,000 clones listed, around 77% are singletons. The sample was PBMCs. Source of these receptors: a male donor in good health and CMV-seronegative.

The rearrangement joins TRBV7-2 to TRBJ2-7; D perhaps matches TRBD2 (6 bases). Trimming removed 1 base at V and 6 bases at J, with 13 bases between. This CDR3 spans 14 amino acids. The germline V gene has CDR1 SGHTA and CDR2 FQGNSA. In DNA, the CDR3 is TGTGCCAGCAGCTTAGTCTCGGTTAGCGGCGAGCAGTACTTC. Translated: CASSLVSVSGEQYF. The full variable domain, completed using reference TRBV7-2 and TRBJ2-7, is GAGVSQSPSNKVTEKGKDVELRCDPISGHTALYWYRQSLGQGLEFLIYFQGNSAPDKSGLPSDRFSAERTGGSVSTLTIQRTQQEDSAVYLCASSLVSVSGEQYFGPGTRLTVT.

The rearrangement links TRBV7-6 to TRBJ2-5; D is unclear. The DNA end lines up better with TRBJ2-7; the J call may be wrong. Germline CDR1 is SGHVS and CDR2 is FNYEAQ. The CDR3 consists of 13 residues. The CDR3 is CASSSGENYEQYF. CDR3 nucleotides: TGTGCCAGCAGCTCTGGCGAGAACTACGAGCAGTACTTC.

This chain links TRBV15 with TRBJ2-4, with TRBD1 identical over 7 bases. The germline V gene encodes CDR1 LNHNV and CDR2 YYDKDF (reference sequence). Losses at the gene ends were 5 bases for V and 2 bases for J; bases not matched to a gene: 12. The CDR3 consists of 17 residues. CDR3 coding DNA: TGTGCCACCAGCCCCCGGACAGGTTCCTTACCCAAAAACATTCAGTACTTC. Its protein is CATSPRTGSLPKNIQYF.

This clone has more than one count but fewer than ten. The gene calls are TRBV2 and TRBJ2-3; a possible D gene is TRBD2 (6 bases). Per the germline V gene, CDR1 is SNHLY and CDR2 is FYNNEI. The germline V and J ends were trimmed by 11 bases and 0 bases, with 12 bases remaining between them. The CDR3 runs to 13 residues. The CDR3 nucleotides read TGTGCCGTACCCGGGACTAGCACAGATACGCAGTATTTT. Translating it yields CAVPGTSTDTQYF.